These 2 T cell receptor beta chains share one sample of origin, sequenced in a study of blood T cell repertoires in COVID-19. Profiled with immunoSEQ multiplex PCR; TCRdb holds only in-frame clones, not every one. Of 200,000 to 250,000 clones in the sample, about 88% were seen once. Source material: peripheral blood. The receptors derive from a woman between 35 and 50 years old who had recovered from COVID-19.

This clone was seen a few times. The genes are TRBV9 and TRBJ2-7; 10 positions agree with TRBD1. The CDR3 totals 15 residues. V trimming: 3 bases; J trimming: 4 bases; junction bases outside the gene matches: 7. Germline values: CDR1 SGDLS, CDR2 YYNGEE. CDR3: CASSGAGTGVYEQYF. The CDR3 coding sequence is TGTGCCAGCAGCGGGGCCGGGACAGGGGTTTACGAGCAGTACTTC.

This sequence joins TRBV6-5 and TRBJ1-2; D is unclear. Germline V gives CDR1 MNHEY, CDR2 SVGAGI. The CDR3 consists of 12 residues. V lost 4 bases to trimming and J lost 5 bases, with 8 bases between them. CDR3 in amino acids: CASSWEGYGYTF. The CDR3 DNA sequence: TGTGCCAGCAGTTGGGAGGGATATGGCTACACCTTC.